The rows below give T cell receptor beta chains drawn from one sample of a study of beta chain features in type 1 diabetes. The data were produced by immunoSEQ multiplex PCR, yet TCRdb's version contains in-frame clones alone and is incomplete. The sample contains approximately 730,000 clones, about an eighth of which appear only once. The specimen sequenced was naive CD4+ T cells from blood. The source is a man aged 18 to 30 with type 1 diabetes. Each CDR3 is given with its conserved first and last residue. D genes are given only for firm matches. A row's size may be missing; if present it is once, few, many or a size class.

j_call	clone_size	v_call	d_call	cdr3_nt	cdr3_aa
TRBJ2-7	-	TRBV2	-	TGTGCCAGCCGGGGGCAGGGTGTGTACGAGCAGTACTTC	CASRGQGVYEQYF
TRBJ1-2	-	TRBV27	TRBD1	TGTGCCAGCAGTTTAGGGGGACGGGGACAGGGCGTTTTTGGCTACACCTTC	CASSLGGRGQGVFGYTF
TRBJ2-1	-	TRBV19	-	TGTGCCAGTAGAAGATACAATGAGCAGTTCTTC	CASRRYNEQFF
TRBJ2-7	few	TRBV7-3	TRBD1	TGTGCCAGCAGCTCATCCGGGACAGAGACCTACGAGCAGTACTTC	CASSSSGTETYEQYF
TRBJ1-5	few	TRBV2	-	TGTGCCAGCGGTCACCAACAGGGCAATCAGCCCCAGCATTTT	CASGHQQGNQPQHF
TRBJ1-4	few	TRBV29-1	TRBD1	TGCAGCGTTGAAAAAGGGACAGGACTGGGGGAAAAACTGTTTTTT	CSVEKGTGLGEKLFF
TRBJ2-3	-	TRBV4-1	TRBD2	TGCGCCAGCAGCCAAGGGAGACTAGCCACAGATACGCAGTATTTT	CASSQGRLATDTQYF
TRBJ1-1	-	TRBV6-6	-	TGTGCCAGCAGTCCGATAACAGATAACACTGAAGCTTTCTTT	CASSPITDNTEAFF
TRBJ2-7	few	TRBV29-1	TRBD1	TGCAGCGTTGGAGGGGGCCGCGTACCCTACGAGCAGTACTTC	CSVGGGRVPYEQYF
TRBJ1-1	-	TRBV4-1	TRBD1	TGCGCCAGCAGCCAAGATGGAGGCGACAGGGGTACCTTAAACACTGAAGCTTTCTTT	CASSQDGGDRGTLNTEAFF
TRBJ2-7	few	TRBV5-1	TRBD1	TGCGCCAGCAGCTTGTACGGGGACAGGTCCTACGAGCAGTACTTC	CASSLYGDRSYEQYF
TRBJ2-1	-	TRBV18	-	TGTGCCAGCTCACCCACAGCCCCGGACTACAATGAGCAGTTCTTC	CASSPTAPDYNEQFF
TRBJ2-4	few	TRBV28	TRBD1	TGTGCCAGCAGTCGCTGGACAGGGGGCGCGAACATTCAGTACTTC	CASSRWTGGANIQYF
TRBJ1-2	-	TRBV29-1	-	TGCAGCGTCTGGGTCTATGGCTACACCTTC	CSVWVYGYTF
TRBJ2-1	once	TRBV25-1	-	TGTGCCAGCAGTCCCAGCGGGCCTTTAAATGAGCAGTTCTTC	CASSPSGPLNEQFF
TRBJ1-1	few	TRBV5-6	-	TGTGCCAGCAGCCGGGACCTAGGGCCCCCTGAAGCTTTCTTT	CASSRDLGPPEAFF
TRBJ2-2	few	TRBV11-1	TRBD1	TGTGCCAGCAGCTTACGACAGGGGGACACCGGGGAGCTGTTTTTT	CASSLRQGDTGELFF
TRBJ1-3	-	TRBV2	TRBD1	TGTGCCAGCAGTCCGGGACAGGGGGTGCTGAAGGGATATTTT	CASSPGQGVLKGYF
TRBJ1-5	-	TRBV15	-	TGTGCCACCAGCAGAGAGTACGGGGGCGGTCAGCCCCAGCATTTT	CATSREYGGGQPQHF
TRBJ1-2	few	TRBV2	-	TGTGCCACCGGTAGTCAGAATAACTATGGCTACACCTTC	CATGSQNNYGYTF
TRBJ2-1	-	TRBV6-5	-	TGTGGGGCGGGACAAATAAGGAATGAGCAGTTCTTC	CGAGQIRNEQFF
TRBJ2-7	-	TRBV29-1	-	TGCAGCGCCGGGTCGGGGGGCTTAGACGAGCAGTACTTC	CSAGSGGLDEQYF
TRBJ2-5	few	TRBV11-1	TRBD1	TGTGCCAGCAGCTCGCAGACAGGGGAAGGGGAGACCCAGTACTTC	CASSSQTGEGETQYF
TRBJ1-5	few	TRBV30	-	TGTGCCTGGAGTGTAGGGAGTAATAGCAATCAGCCCCAGCATTTT	CAWSVGSNSNQPQHF
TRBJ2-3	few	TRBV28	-	TGTGCCAGCAGTTTATTCCCCCTACAAGAGCCGCAGTATTTT	CASSLFPLQEPQYF
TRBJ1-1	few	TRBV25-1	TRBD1	TGTGCCAGCAGTGTGACAGGGGCGGGTGAAGCTTTCTTT	CASSVTGAGEAFF
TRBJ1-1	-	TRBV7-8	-	TGTGCCAGCAGCTCCGATGTCATGAACACTGAAGCTTTCTTT	CASSSDVMNTEAFF
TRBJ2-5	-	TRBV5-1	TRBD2	TGCGCCAGCAGCTTGGGACTAGCATCAGAGACCCAGTACTTC	CASSLGLASETQYF
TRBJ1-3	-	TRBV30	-	TGTGCCTGGAGTAATGGAAACACCATATATTTT	CAWSNGNTIYF
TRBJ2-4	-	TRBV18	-	TGTGCCAGCTCACCACCGGAGGGGTACAGAAACATTCAGTACTTC	CASSPPEGYRNIQYF
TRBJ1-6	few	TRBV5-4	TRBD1	TGTGCCAGCAGCTTGGATCAGGGGGCAGCGTCACCCCTCCACTTT	CASSLDQGAASPLHF
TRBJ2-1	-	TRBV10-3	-	TGTGCCATCGGGGATAATGAGCAGTTCTTC	CAIGDNEQFF
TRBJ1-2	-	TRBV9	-	TGTGCCAGCAGCGTAATGGGGGAGAATGGCTACACCTTC	CASSVMGENGYTF
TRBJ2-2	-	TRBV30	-	TGTGCCTGGAGTGTACCCGGAACCACCGGGGAGCTGTTTTTT	CAWSVPGTTGELFF
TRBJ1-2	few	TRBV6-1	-	TGTGCCAGCAGTGAGAGGGGTGGCTACACCTTC	CASSERGGYTF
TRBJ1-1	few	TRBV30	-	TGTGCCTTACAACCTGGTATCATGAACACTGAAGCTTTCTTT	CALQPGIMNTEAFF
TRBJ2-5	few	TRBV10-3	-	TGTGCCATCAGTGAAAATCCTGGGACACTAGAGACCCAGTACTTC	CAISENPGTLETQYF
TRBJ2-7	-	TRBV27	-	TGTGCCAGCAGTCCCAGCTTGACCTACGAGCAGTACTTC	CASSPSLTYEQYF
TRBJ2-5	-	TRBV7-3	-	TGTGCCAGCAGCTCTGCGAGGGGGAGCCAAGAGACCCAGTACTTC	CASSSARGSQETQYF
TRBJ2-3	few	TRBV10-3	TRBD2	TGTGCCATCAGAGGACTAGCCGGTACAGATACGCAGTATTTT	CAIRGLAGTDTQYF
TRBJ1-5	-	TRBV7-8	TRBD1	TGTGCCAGCAGCTTGCAAAGGACAGGGGAACAGCCCCAGCATTTT	CASSLQRTGEQPQHF
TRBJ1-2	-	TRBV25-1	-	TGTGCCAGCTCATGGGGGCCCACTAACTATGGCTACACCTTC	CASSWGPTNYGYTF